This TCR beta chain is drawn from a study of OX40 agonist ivuxolimab in advanced cancers. Worth noting for this clone: Its antigen is currently unknown.

The CDR3 totals 15 residues. Germline V gives CDR1 SEHNR, CDR2 FQNEAQ (reference sequence). V gave up 6 bases and J gave up 5 bases; unmatched junction bases: 9. Peripheral blood came from all dose cohorts at three timepoints. Sequencing used immunoSEQ multiplex PCR; TCRdb keeps in-frame clones, though not all of them. The sample yields about 79,000 clones, roughly 91% seen once. Study-wide points: CD4+ and CD8+ blood T cells expanded clonally by week 6 at 0.1 to 3.0 mg/kg.

Sample: CD4+ or CD8+ T cells sorted from blood, taken in a trial of the OX40 agonist ivuxolimab. The TCR originated in an adult with an advanced solid tumor such as melanoma, head and neck, liver or kidney cancer. The chain uses TRBV7-9 and TRBJ2-7; 11 bases map to TRBD1. Here the CDR3 reads CASRLRTGGQDEQYF. The CDR3 DNA is TGTGCCAGCAGGTTGAGGACAGGGGGCCAGGACGAGCAGTACTTC.